The 24 T cell receptor beta chains listed next were all sequenced from one sample in a study of OX40 agonist ivuxolimab in advanced cancers. Produced via immunoSEQ multiplex PCR; TCRdb's table is partial and in-frame only. This sample has tens of thousands of clones, with about 88% found just once. The sample in question was CD4+ or CD8+ T cells sorted from blood, obtained in a trial of the OX40 agonist ivuxolimab. These receptors were obtained from an adult with an advanced solid tumor such as melanoma, head and neck, liver or kidney cancer.

This chain's CDR3 is CASSYPGLAGLEPYNEQFF. CDR3 coding DNA: TGTGCCAGCAGCTACCCGGGACTAGCGGGATTAGAACCCTACAATGAGCAGTTCTTC. This chain uses TRBV5-6 with TRBJ2-1; 13 nucleotides match TRBD2. CDR3 length: 19 amino acids. Trimming removed 3 bases from V and 2 bases from J; junction bases left unmatched: 11. CDR1 and CDR2 from the germline V gene are SGHDT and YYEEEE.

This chain uses TRBV13 with TRBJ1-5, with D perhaps matching TRBD1 (5 bases). This CDR3 contains 14 residues. The germline gives CDR1 PRHDT, CDR2 FYEKMQ (reference sequence). The V and J ends lost 0 bases and 6 bases respectively, with 9 bases between them. The DNA of the CDR3 is TGTGCCAGCAGCTTAGGTTCTGGGGGTCAGCCCCAGCATTTT. Residues: CASSLGSGGQPQHF. Looking up the rest from reference TRBV13 and TRBJ1-5 gives the full variable domain: AAGVIQSPRHLIKEKRETATLKCYPIPRHDTVYWYQQGPGQDPQFLISFYEKMQSDKGSIPDRFSAQQFSDYHSELNMSSLELGDSALYFCASSLGSGGQPQHFGDGTRLSIL.

This chain joins TRBV18 and TRBJ2-1; tentative D call: TRBD2 (6 bases). Germline V lookup: CDR1 KGHSH, CDR2 LQKENI. The CDR3 runs to 15 residues. Trimming left V 2 bases short and J 0 bases short, with 8 bases between. The CDR3 loop reads CASSPGTFSYNEQFF. The CDR3 nucleotides are TGTGCCAGCTCACCAGGGACTTTCTCCTACAATGAGCAGTTCTTC.

This chain's CDR3 is CASSLTSGPSYEQYF. CDR3 bases: TGCGCCAGCAGCTTAACGTCGGGACCGAGCTACGAGCAGTACTTC. The chain carries TRBV5-1 and TRBJ2-7; either TRBD1 or TRBD2 may supply D (5 bases each). V was shortened by 2 bases and J by 3 bases, with 15 bases between the two germline ends. The CDR3 extends over 15 amino acids. Germline CDR1 is SGHRS and CDR2 is YFSETQ.

The chain recombines TRBV28 with TRBJ1-5; tentative D call: TRBD1 (5 bases). Germline CDR1 MDHEN, CDR2 SYDVKM. There are 14 residues in the CDR3. The germline V and J ends were trimmed by 5 bases and 4 bases, with 12 bases remaining between them. The CDR3, as DNA: TGTGCCAGCAGTCCCCCCGGGGGTAATCAGCCCCAGCATTTT. Its translation is CASSPPGGNQPQHF.

J is TRBJ2-7 and V is TRBV19, with 7 bases aligning to TRBD1. Germline CDR1 is LNHDA and CDR2 is SQIVND (reference sequence). V gave up 5 bases and J gave up 1 base; unmatched junction bases: 11. The CDR3 length is 16 residues. CDR3 sequence: CASSSSPGQPSYEQYF. The DNA for the CDR3 is TGTGCCAGTAGTTCGAGTCCGGGACAGCCATCCTACGAGCAGTACTTC.

The CDR3 DNA reads TGTGCCAGCAGTTACTCCTACAATGAGCAGTTCTTC. Translating gives CASSYSYNEQFF. This sequence joins TRBV28 and TRBJ2-1; unclear D gene. V lost 4 bases and J lost 0, with 1 base in between. The CDR3 covers 12 residues. CDR1 and CDR2 from the germline V gene are MDHEN and SYDVKM. Based on the CDR3 plus reference TRBV28 and TRBJ2-1, the full variable domain is DVKVTQSSRYLVKRTGEKVFLECVQDMDHENMFWYRQDPGLGLRLIYFSYDVKMKEKGDIPEGYSVSREKKERFSLILESASTNQTSMYLCASSYSYNEQFFGPGTRLTVL.

J is TRBJ1-1 and V is TRBV4-3, with 7 positions matching TRBD1. V shed 4 bases, J shed 1 base, and the junction held 6 bases outside the gene matches. Germline assignment: CDR1 LGHNA and CDR2 YSLEER. The CDR3 has 15 residues. The CDR3 loop is CASSRVRGKNTEAFF. The CDR3 nucleotides read TGCGCCAGCAGCCGAGTCAGGGGGAAGAACACTGAAGCTTTCTTT.

The rearrangement uses TRBV20-1 and TRBJ2-5; D unresolved. Germline CDR1 DFQATT, CDR2 SNEGSKA (reference sequence). The V end was cut by 6 bases, the J end by 1 base, with 3 bases between. There are 10 residues in the CDR3. In DNA form, the CDR3 reads TGCAGTGCATTCCAAGAGACCCAGTACTTC. It translates to CSAFQETQYF.

The chain recombines TRBV27 with TRBJ1-5; D call uncertain. V gave up 2 bases and J gave up 2 bases, with 7 bases separating them. CDR3 length: 14 residues. Germline V CDR1 and CDR2: MNHEY, SMNVEV (reference sequence). CDR3 sequence reads: CASSLGGGNQPQHF. The CDR3 region has the DNA TGTGCCAGCAGTTTAGGTGGGGGCAATCAGCCCCAGCATTTT.

The V call is TRBV11-3, the J call TRBJ2-5; D may correspond to TRBD1 or TRBD2 (5 bases each). Matching the DNA end better, TRBJ2-7 makes the J call doubtful. The CDR3 is 15 amino acids. Germline CDR1 is SGHNT and CDR2 is YENEEA. Written as DNA, the CDR3 is TGTGCCAGCAGCTTAGGAGGGGTGATCGGCGACGAGCAGTACTTC. Translation gives CASSLGGVIGDEQYF.

The chain employs TRBV28 and TRBJ2-7, with D possibly TRBD1 on 5 matching bases. CDR1 is MDHEN and CDR2 is SYDVKM in the germline V gene. This CDR3 comprises 14 residues. V gave up 4 bases and J gave up 1 base, with 11 bases separating them. DNA of the CDR3: TGTGCCAGCAGTTCCTCGACAGAGTCCTACGAGCAGTACTTC. This encodes CASSSSTESYEQYF.

The chain uses TRBV20-1 and TRBJ2-2; D might be TRBD1 (5 bases). Germline CDR1 DFQATT, CDR2 SNEGSKA (reference sequence). V shed 5 bases and J shed 7 bases, with 8 bases lying between them. This CDR3 has 11 amino acids. CDR3 DNA: TGCAGTGCTCCTAGGGGCGGGGAGCTGTTTTTT. Protein: CSAPRGGELFF.

The V and J genes are TRBV15 and TRBJ2-1, with 7 bases aligning to TRBD2. Germline V CDR1 and CDR2: LNHNV, YYDKDF (reference sequence). This CDR3 is 18 amino acids long. V was clipped by 1 base and J by 4 bases; unmatched bases: 13. The CDR3 loop reads CATSRGPPTSEIYNEQFF. CDR3 sequence (DNA): TGTGCCACCAGCAGAGGCCCCCCCACTAGCGAAATTTACAATGAGCAGTTCTTC.

There are a few counts of this clone. The chain joins TRBV2 to TRBJ2-1; 10 bases are shared with TRBD2. The CDR3 sequence is 16 residues long. J lost 7 bases, V lost 6 bases, and 12 bases had no gene match. The germline V gene encodes CDR1 SNHLY and CDR2 FYNNEI. CDR3 sequence: CASRDIGLAASNEQFF. CDR3 DNA sequence: TGTGCCAGCAGAGATATTGGACTAGCGGCCTCTAATGAGCAGTTCTTC.

The chain uses TRBV11-2 and TRBJ2-7; D possibly corresponds to TRBD2 (6 bases). V lost 1 base to trimming and J lost 7 bases, with 8 bases between them. This CDR3 spans 12 amino acids. Germline CDR1 reads SGHAT; CDR2 reads FQNNGV. CDR3 bases: TGTGCCAGCAGCTTAGGGGAGGTTGAGCAGTACTTC. It specifies CASSLGEVEQYF. Looking up the rest from reference TRBV11-2 and TRBJ2-7 gives the full variable domain: EAGVAQSPRYKIIEKRQSVAFWCNPISGHATLYWYQQILGQGPKLLIQFQNNGVVDDSQLPKDRFSAERLKGVDSTLKIQPAKLEDSAVYLCASSLGEVEQYFGPGTRLTVT.

The chain combines TRBV28 with TRBJ1-5; D is unresolved. Germline V CDR1 and CDR2: MDHEN, SYDVKM. Trimming left V 2 bases short and J 1 base short, with 9 bases between. CDR3 size: 15 residues. The DNA of the CDR3 is TGTGCCAGCAGTTTAATTGGGAACAGCAATCAGCCCCAGCATTTT. Encoded protein: CASSLIGNSNQPQHF.

This chain links TRBV4-3 with TRBJ1-5; D remains ambiguous. The germline V gene encodes CDR1 LGHNA and CDR2 YSLEER. This CDR3 contains 15 residues. Deletions cut 1 base from V and 5 bases from J, with 12 bases between. In nucleotides, the CDR3 is TGCGCCAGCAGCCAAGGCGGGTGGAAGGATCAGCCCCAGCATTTT. The encoded protein is CASSQGGWKDQPQHF.

V usage is TRBV13 and J usage is TRBJ2-7, with 9 bases identical to TRBD2. CDR3 length equals 15 residues. The germline V gene has CDR1 PRHDT and CDR2 FYEKMQ (reference sequence). V was pared by 0 bases and J by 5 bases, with 5 bases of the junction left unmatched. The CDR3 loop is CASSLGAGGLNEQYF. The CDR3 DNA reads as TGTGCCAGCAGCTTAGGGGCGGGAGGGCTTAACGAGCAGTACTTC.

This clone was seen only a few times. The chain recombines TRBV9 with TRBJ1-1; 8 positions agree with TRBD1. Germline lookup yields CDR1 SGDLS and CDR2 YYNGEE. The CDR3 extends over 14 amino acids. Trimming removed 5 bases from V and 4 bases from J; junction bases left unmatched: 7. As DNA, the CDR3 is TGTGCCAGCAGTAGACAGGGGTGGACCACTGAAGCTTTCTTT. The encoded protein is CASSRQGWTTEAFF.

The rearrangement links TRBV19 to TRBJ1-5, with D perhaps TRBD1 (5 bases). Trimming stripped 5 bases from V and 6 bases from J, with 17 bases between. This CDR3 is 15 amino acids long. Germline assignment: CDR1 LNHDA and CDR2 SQIVND (reference sequence). The CDR3 spells CASSLRTAGRQPQHF. The CDR3 DNA reads as TGTGCCAGTAGTTTACGGACTGCGGGGCGTCAGCCCCAGCATTTT.

The CDR3 region has the DNA TGTGCCAGCAGCCTAAGGACCGGGACTTTCACAGATACGCAGTATTTT. Translating gives CASSLRTGTFTDTQYF. This chain uses TRBV27 with TRBJ2-3, with D possibly TRBD2 on 6 matching bases. Looked up from germline, CDR1 is MNHEY and CDR2 is SMNVEV (reference sequence). The CDR3 runs 16 residues. V was trimmed by 6 bases and J by 2 bases, leaving 18 bases between them.

The J gene is TRBJ2-7, the V gene TRBV7-8; no reliable D call. Trimming pared 4 bases from V and 7 bases from J, leaving 11 bases between. Germline CDR1 is SGHVS and CDR2 is FQNEAQ. The CDR3 spans 12 residues. The CDR3 spells CASSWTASEQYF. CDR3 in DNA: TGTGCCAGCAGCTGGACGGCATCTGAGCAGTACTTC.

This chain uses TRBV27 with TRBJ2-6, with D possibly TRBD1 on 5 matching bases. This CDR3 spans 15 amino acids. With 2 bases removed from V and 3 bases from J, the gap between germline ends came to 8 bases. The germline V gene encodes CDR1 MNHEY and CDR2 SMNVEV (reference sequence). CDR3 sequence reads: CASSLDSFGANVLTF. In DNA form, the CDR3 reads TGTGCCAGCAGTTTAGACAGCTTTGGGGCCAACGTCCTGACTTTC.